Given below is one TCR beta chain in context. This entry is derived from a study of CD8 T cells in Susac syndrome. Germline values: CDR1 SNHLY, CDR2 FYNNEI. Trimming shortened V by 6 bases and J by 4 bases, and 19 bases separated the two germline ends. CDR3 size: 16 residues. Reverse transcription of roughly 0.5 to 1 ug RNA was performed with random hexamers. One entry per CDR3 protein results from TCRdb running MiXCR on the immunoSEQ multiplex PCR reads. The sample contains approximately 120,000 distinct CDR3 sequences, approximately 90% of which appear only once. The TCR was taken from a human donor with multiple sclerosis. This chain links TRBV2 with TRBJ2-1, with a tentative D call TRBD2 (6 bases). Source material: CD8+ T cells from PBMCs. The CDR3 loop is CASSFLPHGTYNEQFF. DNA for the CDR3: TGTGCCAGCAGCTTCCTTCCGCACGGGACTTACAATGAGCAGTTCTTC.